Sequencing of this TCR beta chain was carried out in a study of shared clonotypes between healthy human individuals. The assay was carried out at the deep level. Assay used: immunoSEQ multiplex PCR; TCRdb lists only in-frame clones, some missing. This sample has about 480,000 clones, with more than 65% found just once. V lost 4 bases to trimming and J lost 4 bases, with 10 bases between them. This CDR3 has 14 amino acids. The germline V gene has CDR1 MRHNA and CDR2 SNTAGT. V and J are TRBV6-4 and TRBJ2-2; D gene ambiguous. The source of this sequence is a woman aged 40 to 50 in good health. Some clones in this sample may be carry-over from other donors' samples. The specimen was PBMCs. The DNA for the CDR3 is TGTGCCAGCAGTGTTGTCGGGCCCACCGGGGAGCTGTTTTTT. Its protein product is CASSVVGPTGELFF.